This T cell receptor beta chain appears in the sequencing data of a study of early T cells in non-severe SARS-CoV-2 infection. Study as a whole: The study sequenced bulk RNA from unsorted whole blood, with chains unpaired. General study findings and limits: Comparison of clonotypes with VDJdb favored anti-spike CD8 responses while missing private and CD4 specificities.

Of note for this clonotype: Its antigen is unknown.

The V gene's germline CDR1 is SQVTM and CDR2 ANQGSEA. V trimming: 5 bases; J trimming: 8 bases; junction bases outside the gene matches: 9. The CDR3 covers 13 residues. Individual cDNA molecules received unique molecular identifiers. TCRdb used MiXCR to reprocess the 5' RACE reads, holding one entry per CDR3 protein. Seen here are some 50,000 distinct CDR3 sequences, approximately 10% observed once, and the top ten hold roughly 20%. The chain carries TRBV29-1 and TRBJ2-1, with 7 bases matching TRBD1. The sequence was collected from an adult who was a healthcare worker with PCR-confirmed SARS-CoV-2 infection or an uninfected control (not recorded which). Sequencing was carried out using whole blood. CDR3 DNA sequence: TGCAGCGTTACGGGACAGACGTACGATGAGCAGTTCTTC. Its protein is CSVTGQTYDEQFF.